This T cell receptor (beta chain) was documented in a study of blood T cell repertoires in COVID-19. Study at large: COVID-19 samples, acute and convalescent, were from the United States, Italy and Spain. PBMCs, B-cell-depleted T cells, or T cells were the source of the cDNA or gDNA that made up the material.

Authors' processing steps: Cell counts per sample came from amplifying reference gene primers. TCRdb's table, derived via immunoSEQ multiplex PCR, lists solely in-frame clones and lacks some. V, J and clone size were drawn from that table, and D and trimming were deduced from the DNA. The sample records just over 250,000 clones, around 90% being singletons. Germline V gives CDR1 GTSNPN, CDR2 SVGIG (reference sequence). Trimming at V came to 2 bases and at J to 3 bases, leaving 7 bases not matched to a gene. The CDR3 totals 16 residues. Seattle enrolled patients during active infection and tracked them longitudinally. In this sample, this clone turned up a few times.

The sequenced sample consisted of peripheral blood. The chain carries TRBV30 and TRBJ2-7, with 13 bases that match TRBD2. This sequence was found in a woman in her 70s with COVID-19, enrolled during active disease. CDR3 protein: CAWSPPGLAGVYEQYF. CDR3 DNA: TGTGCCTGGAGTCCCCCCGGACTAGCGGGAGTCTACGAGCAGTACTTC. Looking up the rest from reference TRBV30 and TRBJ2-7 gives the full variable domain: SQTIHQWPATLVQPVGSPLSLECTVEGTSNPNLYWYRQAAGRGLQLLFYSVGIGQISSEVPQNLSASRPQDRQFILSSKKLLLSDSGFYLCAWSPPGLAGVYEQYFGPGTRLTVT.